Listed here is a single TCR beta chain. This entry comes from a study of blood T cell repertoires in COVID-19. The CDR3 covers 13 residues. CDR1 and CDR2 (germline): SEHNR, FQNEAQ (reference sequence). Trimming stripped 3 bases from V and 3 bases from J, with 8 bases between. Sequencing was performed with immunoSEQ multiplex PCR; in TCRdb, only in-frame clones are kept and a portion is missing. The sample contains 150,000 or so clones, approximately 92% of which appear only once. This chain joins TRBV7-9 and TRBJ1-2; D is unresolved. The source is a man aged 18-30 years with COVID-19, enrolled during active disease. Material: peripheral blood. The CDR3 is CASSFFSDYGYTF. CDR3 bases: TGTGCCAGCAGCTTTTTTTCGGACTATGGCTACACCTTC.